These T cell receptor beta chains were read from a single sample in a study of T cell changes during pregnancy in multiple sclerosis. Sequencing was performed with immunoSEQ multiplex PCR; in TCRdb, only in-frame clones are kept and a portion is missing. The data hold under 70,000 clones, with around 91% observed a single time. Sequences were derived from peripheral blood, sampled after pregnancy. The receptor source for this set is a female donor in good health, enrolled as a control in a pregnancy study. CDR3s include the opening cysteine and the closing phenylalanine or tryptophan. The D gene is left open where the match is weak. Only part of the rows carry a size: once, few, many, or a class if the clone is expanded.

clone_size: NA
d_call: NA
j_call: TRBJ1-6
v_call: TRBV30
cdr3_aa: CAWTDSRTSPLHF
cdr3_nt: TGTGCCTGGACAGACAGCAGAACTTCACCCCTCCACTTT

clone_size: NA
d_call: NA
j_call: TRBJ1-4
v_call: TRBV19
cdr3_aa: CASSIVMTDEKLFF
cdr3_nt: TGTGCCAGTAGTATAGTTATGACAGACGAAAAACTGTTTTTT

clone_size: NA
d_call: NA
j_call: TRBJ1-2
v_call: TRBV14
cdr3_aa: CASSGASTSLYGYTF
cdr3_nt: TGTGCCAGCAGCGGGGCGTCGACCTCTTTGTATGGCTACACCTTC

clone_size: NA
d_call: TRBD1
j_call: TRBJ1-1
v_call: TRBV11-3
cdr3_aa: CASSPLTGVYTEAFF
cdr3_nt: TGTGCCAGCAGCCCGTTGACAGGGGTTTACACTGAAGCTTTCTTT

clone_size: NA
d_call: NA
j_call: TRBJ2-5
v_call: TRBV30
cdr3_aa: CAWSNSQQETQYF
cdr3_nt: TGTGCCTGGAGTAACAGCCAGCAAGAGACCCAGTACTTC

clone_size: few
d_call: NA
j_call: TRBJ1-1
v_call: TRBV5-1
cdr3_aa: CASSLPGFEAEAFF
cdr3_nt: TGCGCCAGCAGCTTGCCCGGGTTTGAGGCTGAAGCTTTCTTT

clone_size: NA
d_call: NA
j_call: TRBJ2-5
v_call: TRBV6-6
cdr3_aa: CASKERTDYQETQYF
cdr3_nt: TGTGCCAGCAAAGAAAGGACAGACTACCAAGAGACCCAGTACTTC

clone_size: NA
d_call: NA
j_call: TRBJ2-5
v_call: TRBV9
cdr3_aa: CASSGGRGYETQYF
cdr3_nt: TGTGCCAGCAGCGGGGGCAGGGGCTACGAGACCCAGTACTTC

clone_size: NA
d_call: TRBD1
j_call: TRBJ1-2
v_call: TRBV7-9
cdr3_aa: CASSRQGAEGYTF
cdr3_nt: TGTGCCAGCAGCAGACAGGGGGCGGAGGGCTACACCTTC

clone_size: NA
d_call: NA
j_call: TRBJ1-3
v_call: TRBV7-6
cdr3_aa: CASSLGAGRNTIYF
cdr3_nt: TGTGCCAGCAGCTTAGGGGCAGGGAGAAACACCATATATTTT

clone_size: NA
d_call: NA
j_call: TRBJ1-1
v_call: TRBV6-5
cdr3_aa: CAIRKGPEAFF
cdr3_nt: TGTGCCATTCGGAAGGGGCCTGAAGCTTTCTTT

clone_size: NA
d_call: TRBD1
j_call: TRBJ2-7
v_call: TRBV19
cdr3_aa: CASSQGAPYEQYF
cdr3_nt: TGTGCCAGTAGTCAGGGGGCACCCTACGAGCAGTACTTC

clone_size: NA
d_call: TRBD1
j_call: TRBJ2-7
v_call: TRBV19
cdr3_aa: CASSIRQGANYF
cdr3_nt: TGTGCCAGTAGTATAAGACAGGGAGCTAACTACTTC

clone_size: NA
d_call: TRBD1
j_call: TRBJ1-1
v_call: TRBV5-1
cdr3_aa: CASSLEDRANTEAFF
cdr3_nt: TGCGCCAGCAGCTTGGAAGACAGGGCGAACACTGAAGCTTTCTTT

clone_size: few
d_call: NA
j_call: TRBJ1-6
v_call: TRBV2
cdr3_aa: CASRALGQSNSPLHF
cdr3_nt: TGTGCCAGCAGGGCCTTAGGACAGTCTAATTCACCCCTCCACTTT

clone_size: NA
d_call: TRBD1
j_call: TRBJ1-5
v_call: TRBV9
cdr3_aa: CASSVGQGTEPQHF
cdr3_nt: TGTGCCAGCAGCGTAGGCCAGGGGACAGAGCCCCAGCATTTT

clone_size: NA
d_call: TRBD1
j_call: TRBJ2-7
v_call: TRBV25-1
cdr3_aa: CASSTPGQGLMVRQYF
cdr3_nt: TGTGCCAGCAGTACTCCGGGACAGGGACTCATGGTTAGGCAGTACTTC

clone_size: NA
d_call: NA
j_call: TRBJ1-1
v_call: TRBV30
cdr3_aa: CAWTEGGGLGTEAFF
cdr3_nt: TGTGCCTGGACCGAGGGAGGGGGGCTGGGAACTGAAGCTTTCTTT

clone_size: NA
d_call: TRBD1
j_call: TRBJ2-5
v_call: TRBV15
cdr3_aa: CATSKGQGKGETQYF
cdr3_nt: TGTGCCACCAGCAAAGGACAGGGGAAGGGAGAGACCCAGTACTTC

clone_size: NA
d_call: NA
j_call: TRBJ1-1
v_call: TRBV7-9
cdr3_aa: CASSSDGTNTEAFF
cdr3_nt: TGTGCCAGCAGCTCCGATGGCACGAACACTGAAGCTTTCTTT

clone_size: NA
d_call: NA
j_call: TRBJ1-2
v_call: TRBV15
cdr3_aa: CATSREGSRLDGYTF
cdr3_nt: TGTGCCACCAGCAGAGAAGGGAGCAGGCTGGATGGCTACACCTTC

clone_size: once
d_call: TRBD1
j_call: TRBJ1-4
v_call: TRBV5-1
cdr3_aa: CASSPDRVDEKLFF
cdr3_nt: TGCGCCAGCAGCCCTGACAGGGTAGACGAAAAACTGTTTTTT

clone_size: NA
d_call: NA
j_call: TRBJ2-1
v_call: TRBV6-5
cdr3_aa: CASSRVRDEQFF
cdr3_nt: TGTGCCAGCAGCAGAGTTCGGGATGAGCAGTTCTTC

clone_size: NA
d_call: NA
j_call: TRBJ2-5
v_call: TRBV14
cdr3_aa: CASSQRDTPWETQYF
cdr3_nt: TGTGCCAGCAGCCAACGGGACACCCCTTGGGAGACCCAGTACTTC

clone_size: NA
d_call: TRBD2
j_call: TRBJ2-3
v_call: TRBV4-3
cdr3_aa: CASSQEAGGPTDTQYF
cdr3_nt: TGCGCCAGCAGCCAAGAAGCGGGGGGGCCCACAGATACGCAGTATTTT

clone_size: NA
d_call: NA
j_call: TRBJ1-1
v_call: TRBV18
cdr3_aa: CASSPDLRAVNTEAFF
cdr3_nt: TGTGCCAGCTCACCTGACCTCAGGGCGGTGAACACTGAAGCTTTCTTT

clone_size: NA
d_call: NA
j_call: TRBJ1-4
v_call: TRBV7-9
cdr3_aa: CASSFEFGKLFF
cdr3_nt: TGTGCCAGCAGCTTCGAGTTTGGAAAACTGTTTTTT

clone_size: once
d_call: TRBD1
j_call: TRBJ1-6
v_call: TRBV10-2
cdr3_aa: CASSPLGQGSSYNSPLHF
cdr3_nt: TGCGCCAGCAGTCCTCTGGGACAGGGAAGCTCCTATAATTCACCCCTCCACTTT

clone_size: NA
d_call: TRBD1
j_call: TRBJ2-1
v_call: TRBV7-2
cdr3_aa: CASSVQGSSEQFF
cdr3_nt: TGTGCCAGCAGCGTACAGGGGTCCAGTGAGCAGTTCTTC

clone_size: NA
d_call: NA
j_call: TRBJ2-1
v_call: TRBV9
cdr3_aa: CASSALSRNEQFF
cdr3_nt: TGTGCCAGCAGCGCCCTATCTCGCAATGAGCAGTTCTTC

clone_size: NA
d_call: TRBD2
j_call: TRBJ2-3
v_call: TRBV7-9
cdr3_aa: CASSPTGLPADTQYF
cdr3_nt: TGTGCCAGCAGCCCGACGGGACTACCAGCCGATACGCAGTATTTT

clone_size: few
d_call: TRBD1
j_call: TRBJ2-2
v_call: TRBV19
cdr3_aa: CASSITGVNTGELFF
cdr3_nt: TGTGCCAGTAGTATTACAGGGGTGAACACCGGGGAGCTGTTTTTT

clone_size: NA
d_call: NA
j_call: TRBJ2-3
v_call: TRBV6-1
cdr3_aa: CASSDHYSSTDTQYF
cdr3_nt: TGTGCCAGCAGTGATCACTATAGTAGCACAGATACGCAGTATTTT

clone_size: NA
d_call: NA
j_call: TRBJ1-1
v_call: TRBV5-6
cdr3_aa: CASSLGANTEAFF
cdr3_nt: TGTGCCAGCAGCTTAGGGGCGAACACTGAAGCTTTCTTT

clone_size: once
d_call: TRBD1
j_call: TRBJ2-2
v_call: TRBV7-2
cdr3_aa: CASSRTGVEAGELFF
cdr3_nt: TGTGCCAGCAGCCGTACAGGGGTCGAGGCCGGGGAGCTGTTTTTT

clone_size: NA
d_call: TRBD2
j_call: TRBJ2-1
v_call: TRBV11-2
cdr3_aa: CASSPYPGGLAGWNEQFF
cdr3_nt: TGTGCCAGCAGCCCATACCCTGGGGGACTAGCGGGGTGGAATGAGCAGTTCTTC

clone_size: NA
d_call: NA
j_call: TRBJ1-5
v_call: TRBV30
cdr3_aa: CAWSPRTDQPQHF
cdr3_nt: TGTGCCTGGAGTCCCCGGACAGACCAGCCCCAGCATTTT

clone_size: once
d_call: NA
j_call: TRBJ2-1
v_call: TRBV4-2
cdr3_aa: CASSPPHGSSYNEQFF
cdr3_nt: TGTGCCAGCAGCCCCCCCCACGGGAGCTCCTACAATGAGCAGTTCTTC